This T cell receptor beta chain derives from a study of early T cells in non-severe SARS-CoV-2 infection. There are many counts of this clonotype. Trimming removed 2 bases at V and 5 bases at J, with 19 bases between. The germline gives CDR1 MNHEY, CDR2 SVGEGT. The CDR3 covers 16 residues. One entry per CDR3 protein results from TCRdb running MiXCR on the 5' RACE reads. Among 35,000 to 40,000 distinct CDR3 sequences, approximately 10% were seen once, and the ten largest hold approximately 12%. Input material: whole blood. V is TRBV6-2 or TRBV6-3 and J is TRBJ2-7; D assignment may be TRBD1 or TRBD2 (5 bases each). This receptor was identified in an adult who was a healthcare worker with PCR-confirmed SARS-CoV-2 infection or an uninfected control (not recorded which). The CDR3 spells CASSYHLGRLGDEQYF. CDR3 in DNA: TGTGCCAGCAGTTACCACCTGGGACGCCTTGGGGACGAGCAGTACTTC.